These 3 T cell receptor beta chains came from one sample sequenced in a study of OX40 agonist ivuxolimab in advanced cancers. The protocol was immunoSEQ multiplex PCR, while the TCRdb copy is restricted to in-frame clones and leaves out a portion. The table includes roughly 87,000 clones, about 89% detected once. This material consisted of CD4+ or CD8+ T cells sorted from blood, taken in a trial of the OX40 agonist ivuxolimab. Every receptor here comes from an adult with an advanced solid tumor such as melanoma, head and neck, liver or kidney cancer.

This sequence joins TRBV4-2 and TRBJ2-1, with D uncertain. CDR3 length equals 12 residues. In germline, CDR1 is LGHNA, CDR2 YNFKEQ. The V gene lost 4 bases and the J gene lost 7 bases, with 8 bases spanning the gap. CDR3: CASSPLGNEQFF. The CDR3 region has the DNA TGTGCCAGCAGCCCCCTGGGGAATGAGCAGTTCTTC.

The chain employs TRBV4-1 and TRBJ2-2, with no clear D. V was trimmed by 1 base and J by 4 bases, leaving 1 base between them. From germline, CDR1 is MGHRA and CDR2 YSYEKL. This CDR3 comprises 12 residues. CDR3 bases: TGCGCCAGCAGCCAAGCCACCGGGGAGCTGTTTTTT. Amino acids: CASSQATGELFF.

The V call is TRBV30, the J call TRBJ1-6; D is possibly TRBD1 (5 bases). The CDR3 is 12 residues long. Germline V gene lookup returns CDR1 GTSNPN and CDR2 SVGIG (reference sequence). Trimming shortened V by 0 bases and J by 12 bases, and 9 bases separated the two germline ends. CDR3 region: CAWSVFRGPLHF. The CDR3 bases are TGTGCCTGGAGTGTGTTTAGGGGACCCCTCCACTTT.